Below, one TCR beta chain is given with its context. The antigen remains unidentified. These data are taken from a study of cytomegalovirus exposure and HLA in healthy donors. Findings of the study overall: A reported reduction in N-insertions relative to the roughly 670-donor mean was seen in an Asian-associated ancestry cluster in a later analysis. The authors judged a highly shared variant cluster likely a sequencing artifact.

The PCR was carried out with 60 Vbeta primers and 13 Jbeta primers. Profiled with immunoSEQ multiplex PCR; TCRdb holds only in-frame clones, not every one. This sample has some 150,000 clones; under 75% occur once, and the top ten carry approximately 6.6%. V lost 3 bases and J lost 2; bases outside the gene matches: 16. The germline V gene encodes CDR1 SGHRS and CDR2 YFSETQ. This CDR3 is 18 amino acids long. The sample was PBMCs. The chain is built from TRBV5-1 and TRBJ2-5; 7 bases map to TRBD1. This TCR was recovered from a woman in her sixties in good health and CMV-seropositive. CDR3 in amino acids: CASSSGTGVPTGQETQYF. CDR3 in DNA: TGCGCCAGCAGCTCTGGAACAGGGGTTCCAACCGGGCAAGAGACCCAGTACTTC.